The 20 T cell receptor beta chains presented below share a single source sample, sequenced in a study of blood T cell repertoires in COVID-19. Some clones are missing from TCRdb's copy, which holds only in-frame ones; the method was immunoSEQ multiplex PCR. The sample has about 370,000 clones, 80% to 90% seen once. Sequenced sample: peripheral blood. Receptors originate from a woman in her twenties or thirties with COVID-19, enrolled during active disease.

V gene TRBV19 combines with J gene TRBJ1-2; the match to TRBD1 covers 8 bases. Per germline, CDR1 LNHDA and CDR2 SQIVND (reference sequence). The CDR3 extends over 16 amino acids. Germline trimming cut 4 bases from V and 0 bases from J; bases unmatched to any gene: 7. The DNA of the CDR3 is TGTGCCAGTAGTACCTGGACAGGGTCTTCTAACTATGGCTACACCTTC. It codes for CASSTWTGSSNYGYTF.

This chain's CDR3 is CASGQGRGTEAFF. For the CDR3, the DNA is TGTGCCAGCGGGCAGGGTAGAGGCACTGAAGCTTTCTTT. The chain couples TRBV19 to TRBJ1-1, with a tentative D call TRBD1 (5 bases). Germline V gene lookup returns CDR1 LNHDA and CDR2 SQIVND (reference sequence). The CDR3 spans 13 residues. V was cut by 9 bases and J by 4 bases, with 15 bases left in between.

CDR3 in amino acids: CASGGQETQYF. Here the CDR3 DNA reads TGTGCCAGTGGAGGACAAGAGACCCAGTACTTC. The J gene is TRBJ2-5, the V gene TRBV2; tentatively, D is TRBD2 (5 bases). The length of the CDR3 is 11 residues. From germline, CDR1 is SNHLY and CDR2 FYNNEI. The germline V and J ends were trimmed by 9 bases and 2 bases, with 7 bases remaining between them.

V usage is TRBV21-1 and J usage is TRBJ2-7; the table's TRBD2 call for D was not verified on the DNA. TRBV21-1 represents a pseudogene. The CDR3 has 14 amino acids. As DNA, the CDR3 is TGTGCCAGCAGCAGATCTAGGAAAGGCGGCGAGCAGTACGTC. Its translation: CASSRSRKGGEQYV.

The CDR3 bases are TGTGCCAGCAGTGAAAAGGGGTCGGACGACGCTGAAGCTTTCTTT. Encoded protein: CASSEKGSDDAEAFF. This sequence joins TRBV2 and TRBJ1-1, with TRBD1 as a possible D gene (5 bases). Germline values: CDR1 SNHLY, CDR2 FYNNEI. The ends were cut back, 2 bases at V and 6 bases at J, with 16 bases in the middle. The CDR3 totals 15 residues.

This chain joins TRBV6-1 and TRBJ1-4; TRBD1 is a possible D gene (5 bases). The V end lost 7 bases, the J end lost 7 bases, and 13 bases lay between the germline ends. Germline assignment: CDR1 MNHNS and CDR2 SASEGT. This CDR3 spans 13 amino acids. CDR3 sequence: CASINQGGEKLFF. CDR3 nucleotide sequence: TGTGCCAGCATAAATCAGGGTGGTGAAAAACTGTTTTTT.

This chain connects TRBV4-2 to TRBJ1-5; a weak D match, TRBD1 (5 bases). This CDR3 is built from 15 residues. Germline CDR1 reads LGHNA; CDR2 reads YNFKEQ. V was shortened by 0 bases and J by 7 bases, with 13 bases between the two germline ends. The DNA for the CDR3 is TGTGCCAGCAGCCAAGATCCCCTCCAGGGCCAGCCCCAGCATTTT. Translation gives CASSQDPLQGQPQHF.

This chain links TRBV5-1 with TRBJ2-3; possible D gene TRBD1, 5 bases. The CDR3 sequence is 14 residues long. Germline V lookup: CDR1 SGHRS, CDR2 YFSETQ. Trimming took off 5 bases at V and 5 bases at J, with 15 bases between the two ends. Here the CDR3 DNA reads TGCGCCAGCAGTCTGGACACTCCCCTAGATACGCAGTATTTT. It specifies CASSLDTPLDTQYF.

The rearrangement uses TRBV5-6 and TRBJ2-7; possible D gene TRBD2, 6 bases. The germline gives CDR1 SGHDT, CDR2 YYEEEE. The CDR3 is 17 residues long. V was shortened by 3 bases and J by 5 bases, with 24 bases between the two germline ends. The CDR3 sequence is CASSWGDGAFLVNEQYF. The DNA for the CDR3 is TGTGCCAGCAGCTGGGGGGACGGAGCATTCCTAGTTAACGAGCAGTACTTC.

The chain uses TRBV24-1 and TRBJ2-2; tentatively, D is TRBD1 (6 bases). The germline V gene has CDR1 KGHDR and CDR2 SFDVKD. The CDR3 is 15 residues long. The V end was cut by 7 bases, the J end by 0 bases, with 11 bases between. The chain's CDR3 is CATSVRTANTGELFF. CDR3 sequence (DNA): TGTGCCACCAGCGTTAGGACAGCGAACACCGGGGAGCTGTTTTTT.

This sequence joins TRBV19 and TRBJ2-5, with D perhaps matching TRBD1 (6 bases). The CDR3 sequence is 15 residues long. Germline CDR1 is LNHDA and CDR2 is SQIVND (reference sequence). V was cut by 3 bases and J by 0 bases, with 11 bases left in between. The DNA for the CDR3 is TGTGCCAGTAGTATGTATACAGGGAACCAAGAGACCCAGTACTTC. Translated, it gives CASSMYTGNQETQYF.

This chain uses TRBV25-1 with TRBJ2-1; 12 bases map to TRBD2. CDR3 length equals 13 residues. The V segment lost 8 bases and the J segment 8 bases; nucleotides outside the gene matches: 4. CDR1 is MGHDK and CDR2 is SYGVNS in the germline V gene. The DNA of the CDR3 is TGTGCCAGCCAGACTAGCGGGAGAGATGAGCAGTTCTTC. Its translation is CASQTSGRDEQFF. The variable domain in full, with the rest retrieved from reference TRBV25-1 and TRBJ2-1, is EADIYQTPRYLVIGTGKKITLECSQTMGHDKMYWYQQDPGMELHLIHYSYGVNSTEKGDLSSESTVSRIRTEHFPLTLESARPSHTSQYLCASQTSGRDEQFFGPGTRLTVL.

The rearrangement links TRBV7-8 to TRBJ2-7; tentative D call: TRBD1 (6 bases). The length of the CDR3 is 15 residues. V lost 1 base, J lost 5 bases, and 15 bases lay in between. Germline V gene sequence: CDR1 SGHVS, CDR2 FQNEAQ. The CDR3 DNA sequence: TGTGCCAGCAGCTTAGAGGGGCAGAGGGACAACGAGCAGTACTTC. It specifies CASSLEGQRDNEQYF. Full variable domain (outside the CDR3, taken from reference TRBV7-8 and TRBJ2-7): GAGVSQSPRYKVAKRGQDVALRCDPISGHVSLFWYQQALGQGPEFLTYFQNEAQLDKSGLPSDRFFAERPEGSVSTLKIQRTQQEDSAVYLCASSLEGQRDNEQYFGPGTRLTVT.

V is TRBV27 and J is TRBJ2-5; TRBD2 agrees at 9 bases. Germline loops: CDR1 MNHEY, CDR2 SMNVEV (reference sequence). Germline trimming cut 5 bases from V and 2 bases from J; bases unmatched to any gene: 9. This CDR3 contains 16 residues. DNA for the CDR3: TGTGCCAGCAGTCCCCGTGCGGGGGGGCGGCAAGAGACCCAGTACTTC. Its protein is CASSPRAGGRQETQYF.

The CDR3 region is CASSFGTGVNGYTF. CDR3 coding DNA: TGTGCCAGCAGCTTTGGGACAGGGGTTAATGGCTACACCTTC. This chain uses TRBV5-6 with TRBJ1-2, with 10 bases matching TRBD1. The CDR3 is made up of 14 amino acids. The trim removed 2 bases at V and 6 bases at J, leaving 4 bases unmatched. Germline V gene lookup returns CDR1 SGHDT and CDR2 YYEEEE. The complete variable domain, with remaining parts taken from reference TRBV5-6 and TRBJ1-2, reads DAGVTQSPTHLIKTRGQQVTLRCSPKSGHDTVSWYQQALGQGPQFIFQYYEEEERQRGNFPDRFSGHQFPNYSSELNVNALLLGDSALYLCASSFGTGVNGYTFGSGTRLTVV.

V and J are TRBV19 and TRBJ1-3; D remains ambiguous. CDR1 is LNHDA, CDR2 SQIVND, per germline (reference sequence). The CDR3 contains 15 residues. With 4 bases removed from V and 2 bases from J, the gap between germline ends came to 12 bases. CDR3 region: CASSSSGSPGNTIYF. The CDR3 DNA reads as TGTGCCAGTAGTAGCTCGGGGAGCCCTGGAAACACCATATATTTT.

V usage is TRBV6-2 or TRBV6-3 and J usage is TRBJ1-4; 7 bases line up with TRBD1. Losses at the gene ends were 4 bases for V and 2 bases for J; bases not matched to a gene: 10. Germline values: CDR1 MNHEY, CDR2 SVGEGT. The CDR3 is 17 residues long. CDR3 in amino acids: CASSFPLNRGTNEKLFF. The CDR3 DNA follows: TGTGCCAGCAGTTTCCCCCTCAACAGGGGTACTAATGAAAAACTGTTTTTT.

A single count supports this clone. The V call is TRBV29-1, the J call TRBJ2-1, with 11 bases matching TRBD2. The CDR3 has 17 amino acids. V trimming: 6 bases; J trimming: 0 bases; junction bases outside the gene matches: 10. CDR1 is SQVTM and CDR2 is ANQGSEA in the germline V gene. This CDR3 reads CSVGSTSGDSSYNEQFF. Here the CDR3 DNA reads TGCAGCGTCGGGTCGACTAGCGGGGACAGCTCCTACAATGAGCAGTTCTTC.

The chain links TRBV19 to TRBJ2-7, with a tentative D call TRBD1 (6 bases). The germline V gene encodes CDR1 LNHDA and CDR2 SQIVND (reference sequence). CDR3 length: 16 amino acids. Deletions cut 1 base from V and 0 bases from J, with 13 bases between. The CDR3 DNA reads TGTGCCAGTAGTATAGCCCGACAGGAGAGCTCCTACGAGCAGTACGTC. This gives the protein CASSIARQESSYEQYV.

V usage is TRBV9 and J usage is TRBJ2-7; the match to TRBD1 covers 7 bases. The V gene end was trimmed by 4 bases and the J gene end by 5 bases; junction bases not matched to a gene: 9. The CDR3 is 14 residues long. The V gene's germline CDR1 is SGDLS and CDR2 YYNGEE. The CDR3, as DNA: TGTGCCAGCAGCCTAGAGACAGGGTACGACGAGCAGTACTTC. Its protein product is CASSLETGYDEQYF.